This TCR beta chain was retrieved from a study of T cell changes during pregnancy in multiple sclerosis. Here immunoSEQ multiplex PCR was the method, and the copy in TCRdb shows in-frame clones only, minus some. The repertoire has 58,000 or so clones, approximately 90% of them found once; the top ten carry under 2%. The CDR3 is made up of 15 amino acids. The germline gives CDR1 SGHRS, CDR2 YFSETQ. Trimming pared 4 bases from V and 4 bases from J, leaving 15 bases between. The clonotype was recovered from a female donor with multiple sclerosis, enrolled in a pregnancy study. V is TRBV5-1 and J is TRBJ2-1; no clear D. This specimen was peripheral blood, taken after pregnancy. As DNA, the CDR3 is TGCGCCAGCAGCCTGGATGGGCAGGCTTACAATGAGCAGTTCTTC. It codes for CASSLDGQAYNEQFF. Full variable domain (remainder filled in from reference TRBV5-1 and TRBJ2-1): KAGVTQTPRYLIKTRGQQVTLSCSPISGHRSVSWYQQTPGQGLQFLFEYFSETQRNKGNFPGRFSGRQFSNSRSEMNVSTLELGDSALYLCASSLDGQAYNEQFFGPGTRLTVL.